Listed here are 8 T cell receptor beta chains from one sample, sequenced in a study of beta chain features in type 1 diabetes. Investigators reverse transcribed all isolated RNA, so they sequenced expressed TCRB transcripts. Using immunoSEQ multiplex PCR, the repertoire was profiled, and TCRdb retains in-frame clones only, with some absent. The data hold about 360,000 clones, with approximately 12% observed a single time. The sequenced sample consisted of naive CD4+ T cells from blood. These receptors all come from a young man in good health.

This chain connects TRBV28 to TRBJ2-2, with TRBD1 as a possible D gene (6 bases). The germline V and J ends were trimmed by 2 bases and 1 base, with 11 bases remaining between them. This CDR3 is 16 amino acids long. In germline, CDR1 is MDHEN, CDR2 SYDVKM. The CDR3 DNA reads as TGTGCCAGCAGTTTACCAGGACAGAGGAACACCGGGGAGCTGTTTTTT. Amino acids: CASSLPGQRNTGELFF.

This clone was seen more than once but under ten times. The chain links TRBV7-9 to TRBJ2-3; 10 bases line up with TRBD2. Germline loops: CDR1 SEHNR, CDR2 FQNEAQ (reference sequence). The CDR3 has 15 residues. The V segment lost 5 bases and the J segment 3 bases; nucleotides outside the gene matches: 5. In DNA form, the CDR3 reads TGTGCCAGCAGCCCCGGACTAGCGGAAACAGATACGCAGTATTTT. Translating it yields CASSPGLAETDTQYF. The entire variable domain, with the rest obtained from reference TRBV7-9 and TRBJ2-3, is as follows: DTGVSQNPRHKITKRGQNVTFRCDPISEHNRLYWYRQTLGQGPEFLTYFQNEAQLEKSRLLSDRFSAERPKGSFSTLEIQRTEQGDSAMYLCASSPGLAETDTQYFGPGTRLTVL.

The chain carries TRBV29-1 and TRBJ1-1; 8 bases line up with TRBD1. The CDR3 is 14 residues long. CDR1 is SQVTM, CDR2 ANQGSEA, per germline. Trimming at V came to 6 bases and at J to 2 bases, leaving 8 bases not matched to a gene. The CDR3 loop is CSVATGAFNTEAFF. The CDR3 DNA sequence: TGCAGCGTAGCGACAGGGGCCTTCAACACTGAAGCTTTCTTT. Looking up the rest from reference TRBV29-1 and TRBJ1-1 gives the full variable domain: SAVISQKPSRDICQRGTSLTIQCQVDSQVTMMFWYRQQPGQSLTLIATANQGSEATYESGFVIDKFPISRPNLTFSTLTVSNMSPEDSSIYLCSVATGAFNTEAFFGQGTRLTVV.

The chain employs TRBV4-3 and TRBJ2-7; D is perhaps TRBD1 (6 bases). The CDR3 loop spans 14 amino acids. Trimming removed 1 base at V and 3 bases at J, with 10 bases between. Germline-derived CDR1 and CDR2 are LGHNA and YSLEER. The CDR3 DNA is TGCGCCAGCAGCCAAGGACAGGAGAGCTACGAGCAGTACTTC. This sequence encodes CASSQGQESYEQYF.

The chain is built from TRBV4-3 and TRBJ2-2; D possibly corresponds to TRBD1 (6 bases). Germline V gene lookup returns CDR1 LGHNA and CDR2 YSLEER. The CDR3 is 17 residues long. The germline V and J ends were trimmed by 0 bases and 5 bases, with 16 bases remaining between them. DNA of the CDR3: TGCGCCAGCAGCCAAGAGTTCGCAGGGGCTGCGACCGGGGAGCTGTTTTTT. Its translation: CASSQEFAGAATGELFF.

A word on this clone: At one end, the junction sequence differs from germline, possibly due to a read error. This CDR3 is CASSLAELPKLAGVRF. CDR3 sequence (DNA): TGCGCCAGCAGCTTGGCCGAGCTCCCCAAACTAGCGGGAGTGAGATTT. This chain connects TRBV5-1 to TRBJ2-7; 11 nucleotides align to TRBD2. The CDR3 totals 16 residues. The germline V gene encodes CDR1 SGHRS and CDR2 YFSETQ.

The J gene is TRBJ2-1, the V gene TRBV5-1; D may be TRBD1 (8 bases). The V end lost 4 bases, the J end lost 8 bases, and 16 bases lay between the germline ends. CDR1 is SGHRS, CDR2 YFSETQ, per germline. CDR3 length: 14 amino acids. The CDR3 region is CASSPKQGGYEQFF. The DNA of the CDR3 is TGCGCCAGCAGCCCGAAACAGGGGGGGTATGAGCAGTTCTTC. Combining the CDR3 with reference TRBV5-1 and TRBJ2-1 gives the whole variable domain KAGVTQTPRYLIKTRGQQVTLSCSPISGHRSVSWYQQTPGQGLQFLFEYFSETQRNKGNFPGRFSGRQFSNSRSEMNVSTLELGDSALYLCASSPKQGGYEQFFGPGTRLTVL.

This clone was seen only a few times. The V and J genes are TRBV2 and TRBJ2-2, with D possibly being TRBD1 (5 bases). V gave up 8 bases and J gave up 0 bases, with 16 bases separating them. CDR1 and CDR2 from the germline V gene are SNHLY and FYNNEI. This CDR3 region has 16 residues. CDR3 sequence (DNA): TGTGCCAGCCCTGTGTCAGGGATTACGAACACCGGGGAGCTGTTTTTT. This codes for CASPVSGITNTGELFF.